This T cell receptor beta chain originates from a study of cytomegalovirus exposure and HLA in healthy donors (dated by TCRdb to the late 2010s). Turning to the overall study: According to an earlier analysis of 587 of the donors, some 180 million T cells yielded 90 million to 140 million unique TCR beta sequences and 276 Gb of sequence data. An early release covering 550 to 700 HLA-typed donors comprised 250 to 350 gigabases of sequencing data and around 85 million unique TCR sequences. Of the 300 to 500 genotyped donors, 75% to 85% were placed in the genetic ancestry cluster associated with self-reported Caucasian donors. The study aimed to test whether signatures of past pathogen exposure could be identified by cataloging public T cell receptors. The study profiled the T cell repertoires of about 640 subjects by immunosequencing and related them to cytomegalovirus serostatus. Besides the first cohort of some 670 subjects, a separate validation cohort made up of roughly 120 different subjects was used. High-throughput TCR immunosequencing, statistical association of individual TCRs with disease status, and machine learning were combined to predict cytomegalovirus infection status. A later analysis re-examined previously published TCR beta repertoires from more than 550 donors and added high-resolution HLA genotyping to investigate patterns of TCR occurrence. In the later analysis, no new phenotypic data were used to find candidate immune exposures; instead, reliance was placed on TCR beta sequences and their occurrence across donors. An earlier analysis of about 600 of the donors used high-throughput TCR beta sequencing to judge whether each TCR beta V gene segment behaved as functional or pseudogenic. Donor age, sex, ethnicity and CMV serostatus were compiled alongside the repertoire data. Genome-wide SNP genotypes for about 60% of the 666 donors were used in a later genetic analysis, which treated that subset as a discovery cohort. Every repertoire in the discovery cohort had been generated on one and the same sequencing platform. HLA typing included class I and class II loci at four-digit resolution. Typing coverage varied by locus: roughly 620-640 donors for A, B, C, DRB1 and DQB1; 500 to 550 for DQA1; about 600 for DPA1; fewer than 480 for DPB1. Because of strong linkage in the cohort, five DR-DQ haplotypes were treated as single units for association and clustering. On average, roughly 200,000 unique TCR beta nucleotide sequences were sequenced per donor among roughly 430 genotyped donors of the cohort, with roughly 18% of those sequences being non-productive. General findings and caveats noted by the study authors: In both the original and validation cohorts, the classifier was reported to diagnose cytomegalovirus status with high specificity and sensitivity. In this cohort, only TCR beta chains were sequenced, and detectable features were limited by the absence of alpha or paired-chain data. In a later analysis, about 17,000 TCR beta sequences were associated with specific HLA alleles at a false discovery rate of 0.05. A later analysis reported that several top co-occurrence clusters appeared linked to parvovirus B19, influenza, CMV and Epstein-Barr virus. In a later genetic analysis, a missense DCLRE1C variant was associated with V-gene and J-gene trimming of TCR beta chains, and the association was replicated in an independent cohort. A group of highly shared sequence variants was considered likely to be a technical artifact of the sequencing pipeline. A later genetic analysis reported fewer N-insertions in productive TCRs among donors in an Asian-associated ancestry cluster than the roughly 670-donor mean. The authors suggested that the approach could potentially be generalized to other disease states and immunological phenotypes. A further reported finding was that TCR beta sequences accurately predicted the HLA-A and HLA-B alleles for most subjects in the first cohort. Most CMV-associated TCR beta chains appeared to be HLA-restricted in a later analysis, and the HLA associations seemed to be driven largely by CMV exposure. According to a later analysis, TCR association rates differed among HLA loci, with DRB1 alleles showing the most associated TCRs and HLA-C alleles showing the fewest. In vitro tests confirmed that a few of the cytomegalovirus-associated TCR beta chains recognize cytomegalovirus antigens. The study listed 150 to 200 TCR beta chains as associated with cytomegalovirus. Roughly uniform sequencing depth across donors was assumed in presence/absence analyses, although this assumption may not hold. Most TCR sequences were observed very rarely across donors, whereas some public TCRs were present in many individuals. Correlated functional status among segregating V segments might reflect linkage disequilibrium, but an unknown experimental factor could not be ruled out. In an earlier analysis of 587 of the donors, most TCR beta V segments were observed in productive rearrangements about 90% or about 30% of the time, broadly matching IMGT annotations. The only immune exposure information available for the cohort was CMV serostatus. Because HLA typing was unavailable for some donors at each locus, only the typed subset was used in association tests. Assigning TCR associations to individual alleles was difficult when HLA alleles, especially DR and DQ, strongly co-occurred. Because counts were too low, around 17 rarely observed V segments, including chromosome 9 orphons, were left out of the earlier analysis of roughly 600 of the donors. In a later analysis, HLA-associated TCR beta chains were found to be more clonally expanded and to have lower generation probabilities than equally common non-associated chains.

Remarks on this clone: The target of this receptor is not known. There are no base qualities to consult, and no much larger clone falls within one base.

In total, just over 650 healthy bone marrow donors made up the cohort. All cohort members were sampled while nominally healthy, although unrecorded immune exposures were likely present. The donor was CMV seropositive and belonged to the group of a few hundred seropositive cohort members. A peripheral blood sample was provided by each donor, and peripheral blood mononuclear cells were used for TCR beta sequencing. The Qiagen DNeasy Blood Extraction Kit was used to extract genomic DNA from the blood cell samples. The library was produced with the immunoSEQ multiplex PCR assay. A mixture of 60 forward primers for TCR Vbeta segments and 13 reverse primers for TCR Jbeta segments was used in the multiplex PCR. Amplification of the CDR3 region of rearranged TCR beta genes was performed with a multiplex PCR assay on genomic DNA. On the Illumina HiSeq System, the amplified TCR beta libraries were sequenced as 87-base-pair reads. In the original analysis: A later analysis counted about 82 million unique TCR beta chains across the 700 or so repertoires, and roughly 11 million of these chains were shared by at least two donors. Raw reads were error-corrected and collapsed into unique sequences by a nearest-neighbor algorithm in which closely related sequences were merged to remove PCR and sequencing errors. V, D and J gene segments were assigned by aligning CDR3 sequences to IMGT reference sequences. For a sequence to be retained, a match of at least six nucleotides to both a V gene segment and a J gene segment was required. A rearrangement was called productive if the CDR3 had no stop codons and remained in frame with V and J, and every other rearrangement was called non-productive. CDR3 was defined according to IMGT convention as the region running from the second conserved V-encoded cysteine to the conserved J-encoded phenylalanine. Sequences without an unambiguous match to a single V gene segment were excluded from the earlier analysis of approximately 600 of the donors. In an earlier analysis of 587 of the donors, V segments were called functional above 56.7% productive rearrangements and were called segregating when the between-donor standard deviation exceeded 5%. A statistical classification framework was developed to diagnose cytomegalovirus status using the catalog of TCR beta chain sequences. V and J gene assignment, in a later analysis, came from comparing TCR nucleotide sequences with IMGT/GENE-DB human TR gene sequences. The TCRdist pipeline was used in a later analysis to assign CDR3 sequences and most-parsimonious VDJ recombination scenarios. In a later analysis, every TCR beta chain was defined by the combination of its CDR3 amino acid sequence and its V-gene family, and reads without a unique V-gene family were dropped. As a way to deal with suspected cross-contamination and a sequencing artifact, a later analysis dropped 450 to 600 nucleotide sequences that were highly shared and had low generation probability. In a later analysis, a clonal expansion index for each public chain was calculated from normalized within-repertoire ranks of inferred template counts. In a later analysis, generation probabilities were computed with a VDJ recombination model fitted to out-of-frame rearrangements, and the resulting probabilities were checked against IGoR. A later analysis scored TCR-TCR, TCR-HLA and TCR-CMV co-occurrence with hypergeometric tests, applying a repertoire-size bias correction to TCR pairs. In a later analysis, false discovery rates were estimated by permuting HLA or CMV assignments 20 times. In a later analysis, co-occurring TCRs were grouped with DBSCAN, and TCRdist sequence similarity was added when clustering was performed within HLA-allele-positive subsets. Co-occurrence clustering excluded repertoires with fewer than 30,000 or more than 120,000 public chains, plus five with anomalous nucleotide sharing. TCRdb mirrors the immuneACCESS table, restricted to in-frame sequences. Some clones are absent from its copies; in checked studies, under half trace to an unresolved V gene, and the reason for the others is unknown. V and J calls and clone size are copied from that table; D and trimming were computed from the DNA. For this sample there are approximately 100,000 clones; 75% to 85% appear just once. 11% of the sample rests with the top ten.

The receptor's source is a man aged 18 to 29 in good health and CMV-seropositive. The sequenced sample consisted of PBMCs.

The DNA reads TGTGCCAGCAGCCAATATACCGGGACAGTGAACACTGAAGCTTTCTTT. This yields the protein CASSQYTGTVNTEAFF. This chain joins TRBV28 to TRBJ1-1; 7 of the junction bases match TRBD1. V lost 6 bases and J lost 0 bases, and the count of bases not matched to a germline gene is 10. From the cysteine up to the phenylalanine, the CDR3 has a length of 16 residues. CDR3 DNA only is kept here, 48 bases in frame from base 1. Based on the germline V gene, the CDR1 and CDR2 sequences are MDHEN and SYDVKM.